The 10 T cell receptor beta chains below all came from one sample that was sequenced in a study of Ad26.COV2.S vaccination and SARS-CoV-2 variants listed by TCRdb under 2021. The library was prepared using the immunoSEQ multiplex PCR assay. Here the immuneACCESS table is served through TCRdb, limited to in-frame sequences with V and J called. Missing clones are a known gap in these copies; in checked studies unresolved V genes cover under half, and the rest lacks a known reason. This sample gives about 440,000 clones in total; about 92% of them show up just once. The ten top clones hold approximately 4.5% of the sample. The treatment or condition label of this sample denotes: some 20 received Ad26.COV2.S at low or high dose, single or two shots; a few received placebo; per-sample allocation not given. Repertoires of vaccine and placebo recipients were sequenced from samples taken on day 63 after the first injection.

Sequencing used peripheral blood, obtained in a trial of Ad26.COV2.S vaccine versus placebo. The receptors come from a person aged 18 to 59 who received the Ad26.COV2.S COVID-19 vaccine or a placebo.

Here the CDR3 reads CASSLIRQETQYF. The CDR3 DNA follows: TGTGCCAGCAGCTTAATCCGTCAAGAGACCCAGTACTTC. This chain connects TRBV7-3 to TRBJ2-5; D is uncertain. Germline loops: CDR1 SGHTA, CDR2 FQGTGA. V lost 1 base and J 2 bases, leaving 5 bases between the germline ends. CDR3 length: 13 amino acids.

This clone was detected only a few times. The V call is TRBV9, the J call TRBJ2-1; a weak D match, TRBD1 (7 bases). In germline, CDR1 is SGDLS, CDR2 YYNGEE. Trimming took off 6 bases at V and 7 bases at J, with 17 bases between the two ends. CDR3 length: 14 residues. The CDR3 reads CASNQGEEGNEQFF. CDR3 nucleotide sequence: TGTGCCAGCAATCAGGGGGAGGAAGGTAATGAGCAGTTCTTC.

The table lists this clone with a count of one. The chain joins TRBV7-3 to TRBJ2-7; 7 bases agree with TRBD1. The V and J ends lost 4 bases and 3 bases, in that order; junction bases with no gene match: 6. Germline-derived CDR1 and CDR2 are SGHTA and FQGTGA. The CDR3 has 14 amino acids. For the CDR3, the DNA is TGTGCCAGCAGCTCCCCGGACAGGTTCTACGAGCAGTACTTC. This codes for CASSSPDRFYEQYF.

The chain employs TRBV20-1 and TRBJ2-7; 13 positions agree with TRBD2. J was trimmed by 2 bases and V by 3 bases; bases with no gene match: 7. The CDR3 extends over 16 amino acids. CDR1 DFQATT and CDR2 SNEGSKA come from the germline V gene (reference sequence). This CDR3 reads CSASGGTSGVAYEQYF. CDR3 nucleotides: TGCAGTGCTAGTGGAGGGACTAGCGGGGTCGCCTACGAGCAGTACTTC.

This chain uses TRBV12-1 with TRBJ2-7; the D call TRBD2 from the table was never checked on the DNA. TRBV12-1 is deemed a pseudogene. The CDR3 loop spans 17 amino acids. The CDR3 reads CASSETGTSGTYYEQYF. The CDR3 DNA follows: TGTGCCAGCAGCGAAACCGGGACTAGCGGGACCTACTACGAGCAGTACTTC.

Written as DNA, the CDR3 is TGCAGTGCTAGAGTATCAGATACGCAGTATTTT. Translated, it gives CSARVSDTQYF. The rearrangement uses TRBV20-1 and TRBJ2-3; D ambiguous. Trimming removed 1 base from V and 4 bases from J, with 3 bases in between. Germline V gene lookup returns CDR1 DFQATT and CDR2 SNEGSKA (reference sequence). The CDR3 totals 11 residues.

The chain couples TRBV5-4 to TRBJ2-3; TRBD2 matches 9 bases. The V and J ends lost 3 bases and 6 bases, in that order; junction bases with no gene match: 8. The germline V gene has CDR1 SGHNT and CDR2 YYREEE (reference sequence). This CDR3 has 15 amino acids. The CDR3 nucleotides are TGTGCCAGCAGCTCTGGCGGGAGGGCCGCCGATACGCAGTATTTT. Protein product: CASSSGGRAADTQYF.

The V call is TRBV5-6, the J call TRBJ2-7; 7 bases align to TRBD2. The CDR3 sequence is 18 residues long. Germline V gene data show CDR1 as SGHDT and CDR2 as YYEEEE. Trimming removed 0 bases from V and 1 base from J; junction bases left unmatched: 13. Here the CDR3 DNA reads TGTGCCAGCAGCTTGGTGTGGGGTTTCCGGGAGGAATCCTACGAGCAGTACTTC. This translates into CASSLVWGFREESYEQYF.

The rearrangement uses TRBV18 and TRBJ2-2, with 7 bases identical to TRBD1. V lost 1 base, J lost 1 base, and 6 bases stayed unmatched. The CDR3 is made up of 17 amino acids. The V gene's germline CDR1 is KGHSH and CDR2 LQKENI. The CDR3 sequence: CASSPRTGLRNTGELFF. The CDR3 coding sequence is TGTGCCAGCTCACCACGGACAGGTCTTCGGAACACCGGGGAGCTGTTTTTT.

The V and J genes are TRBV14 and TRBJ1-1; D may be TRBD1 (6 bases). The CDR3 is made up of 15 amino acids. From germline, CDR1 is SGHDN and CDR2 FVKESK. V lost 0 bases and J lost 8, with 16 bases in between. In nucleotides, the CDR3 is TGTGCCAGCAGCCAAGATTCATGGGCAGGGGAGGAAGCTTTCTTT. This sequence encodes CASSQDSWAGEEAFF.